This T cell receptor beta chain was observed in a study of T cells expressing NK-cell markers. CDR3 size: 13 residues. The germline CDR1 and CDR2 sequences are LNHNV and YYDKDF (reference sequence). TCRdb re-called the 5' RACE reads; every CDR3 protein appears as one record, without DNA. This repertoire includes about 390,000 distinct CDR3 sequences. As for this clonotype: Its antigen is as yet unknown.

Notes on the study in general: In roughly 6 donors, dominant CD3+CD56+NKG2C+ clones formed roughly 1.0-7.5% of CD8+ cells.

V usage is TRBV15 and J usage is TRBJ2-1; the TRBD1 assignment by TCRdb is unverifiable without DNA. The clonotype was recovered from a woman aged 50 to 60 in good health. The sample comprised blood T cells: a sorted CD56 or NKG2C T cell subset, CD4+ or CD8+ T cells, or bulk PBMC T cells (not recorded which). The CDR3 loop reads CATTQGDFNEQFF.